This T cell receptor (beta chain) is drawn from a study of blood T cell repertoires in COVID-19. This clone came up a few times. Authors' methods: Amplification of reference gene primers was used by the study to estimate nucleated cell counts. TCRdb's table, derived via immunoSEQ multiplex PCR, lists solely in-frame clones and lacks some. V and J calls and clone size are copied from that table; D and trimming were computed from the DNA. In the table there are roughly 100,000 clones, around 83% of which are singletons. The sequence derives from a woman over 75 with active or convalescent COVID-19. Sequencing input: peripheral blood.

The CDR3 here is CSVEDLRHAEAFF. In DNA form, the CDR3 reads TGCAGCGTTGAAGATCTTCGACATGCCGAAGCTTTCTTT. The chain carries TRBV29-1 and TRBJ1-1; D not resolved. V gave up 0 bases and J gave up 8 bases, with 13 bases separating them. There are 13 residues in the CDR3. Germline CDR1 and CDR2: SQVTM and ANQGSEA.